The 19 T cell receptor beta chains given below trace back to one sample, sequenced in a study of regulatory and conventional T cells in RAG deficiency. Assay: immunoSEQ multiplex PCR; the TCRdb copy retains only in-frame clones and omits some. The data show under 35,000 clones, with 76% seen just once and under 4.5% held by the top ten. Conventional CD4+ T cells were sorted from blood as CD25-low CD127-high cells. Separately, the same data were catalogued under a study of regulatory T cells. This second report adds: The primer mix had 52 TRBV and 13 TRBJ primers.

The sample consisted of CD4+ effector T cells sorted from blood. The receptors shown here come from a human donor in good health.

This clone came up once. The CDR3 spells CAVLGTGKTYEQYF. The DNA of the CDR3 is TGTGCCGTCCTTGGGACAGGAAAAACCTACGAGCAGTACTTC. V and J are TRBV10-3 and TRBJ2-7, with TRBD1 identical over 8 bases. The germline V gene has CDR1 ENHRY and CDR2 SYGVKD. The ends lost 11 bases at V and 2 bases at J; junction bases unmatched: 11. There are 14 residues in the CDR3.

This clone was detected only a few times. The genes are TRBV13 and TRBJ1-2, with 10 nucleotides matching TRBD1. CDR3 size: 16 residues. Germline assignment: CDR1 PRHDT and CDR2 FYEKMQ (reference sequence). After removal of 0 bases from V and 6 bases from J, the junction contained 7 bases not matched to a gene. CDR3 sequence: CASSLGRQGAPHGYTF. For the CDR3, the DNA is TGTGCCAGCAGCTTAGGGAGACAGGGGGCGCCGCATGGCTACACCTTC.

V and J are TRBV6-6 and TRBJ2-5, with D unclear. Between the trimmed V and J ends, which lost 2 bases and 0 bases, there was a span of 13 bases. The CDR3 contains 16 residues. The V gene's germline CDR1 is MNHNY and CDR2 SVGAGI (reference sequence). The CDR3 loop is CASSYTASTYQETQYF. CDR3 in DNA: TGTGCCAGCAGTTACACAGCCTCCACGTACCAAGAGACCCAGTACTTC.

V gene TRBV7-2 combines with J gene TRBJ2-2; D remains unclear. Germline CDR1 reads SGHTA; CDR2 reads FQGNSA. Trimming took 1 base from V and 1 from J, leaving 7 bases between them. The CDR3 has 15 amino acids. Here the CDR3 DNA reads TGTGCCAGCAGCTTAGGCAGGCGGAACACCGGGGAGCTGTTTTTT. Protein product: CASSLGRRNTGELFF. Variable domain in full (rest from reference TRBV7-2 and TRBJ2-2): GAGVSQSPSNKVTEKGKDVELRCDPISGHTALYWYRQSLGQGLEFLIYFQGNSAPDKSGLPSDRFSAERTGGSVSTLTIQRTQQEDSAVYLCASSLGRRNTGELFFGEGSRLTVL.

The CDR3 loop reads CASSIDRAGGYEQYF. DNA of the CDR3: TGTGCCAGTAGTATCGACAGGGCGGGGGGCTACGAGCAGTACTTC. The gene calls are TRBV19 and TRBJ2-7, with a tentative D call TRBD2 (8 bases). The CDR3 contains 15 residues. Germline V gives CDR1 LNHDA, CDR2 SQIVND (reference sequence). V lost 3 bases and J 3 bases, leaving 15 bases between the germline ends.

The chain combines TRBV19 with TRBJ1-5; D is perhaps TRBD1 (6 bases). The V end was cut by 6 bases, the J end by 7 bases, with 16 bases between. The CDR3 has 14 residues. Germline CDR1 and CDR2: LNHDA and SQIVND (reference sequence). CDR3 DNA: TGTGCCAGTAGCAAACAGGGTAGGGGACAGCCCCAGCATTTT. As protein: CASSKQGRGQPQHF.

CDR3 nucleotide sequence: TGTGCCAGCAGTGGCCTCCCCGGGGGGGAAACAGATACGCAGTATTTT. Protein: CASSGLPGGETDTQYF. The genes are TRBV6-4 and TRBJ2-3; 8 nucleotides line up with TRBD2. Germline assignment: CDR1 MRHNA and CDR2 SNTAGT. Trimming removed 4 bases from V and 3 bases from J; junction bases left unmatched: 9. The length of the CDR3 is 16 residues.

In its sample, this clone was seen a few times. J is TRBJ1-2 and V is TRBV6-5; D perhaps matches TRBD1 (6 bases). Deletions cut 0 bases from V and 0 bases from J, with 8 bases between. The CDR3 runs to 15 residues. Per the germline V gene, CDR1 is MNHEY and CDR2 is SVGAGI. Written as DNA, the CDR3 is TGTGCCAGCAGTTACTCCACAGGGTCTAACTATGGCTACACCTTC. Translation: CASSYSTGSNYGYTF.

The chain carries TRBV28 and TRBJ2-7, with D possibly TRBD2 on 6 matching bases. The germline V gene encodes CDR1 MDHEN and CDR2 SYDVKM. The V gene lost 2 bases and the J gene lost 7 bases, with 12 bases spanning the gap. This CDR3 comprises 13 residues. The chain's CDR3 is CASSLPGEIEQYF. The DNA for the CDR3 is TGTGCCAGCAGTTTACCGGGAGAAATTGAGCAGTACTTC.

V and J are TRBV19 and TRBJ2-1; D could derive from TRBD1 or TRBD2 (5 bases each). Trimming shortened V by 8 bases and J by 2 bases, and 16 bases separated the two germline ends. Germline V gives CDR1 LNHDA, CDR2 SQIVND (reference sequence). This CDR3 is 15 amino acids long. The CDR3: CASGGLGPPYNEQFF. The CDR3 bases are TGTGCCAGTGGAGGTCTGGGGCCGCCCTACAATGAGCAGTTCTTC.

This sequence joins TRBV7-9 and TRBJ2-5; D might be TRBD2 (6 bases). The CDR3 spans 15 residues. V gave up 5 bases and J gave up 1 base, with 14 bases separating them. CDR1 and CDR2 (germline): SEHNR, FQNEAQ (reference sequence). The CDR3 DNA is TGTGCCAGCAGCCCAAGCGCGGGGAGCCAAGAGACCCAGTACTTC. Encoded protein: CASSPSAGSQETQYF.

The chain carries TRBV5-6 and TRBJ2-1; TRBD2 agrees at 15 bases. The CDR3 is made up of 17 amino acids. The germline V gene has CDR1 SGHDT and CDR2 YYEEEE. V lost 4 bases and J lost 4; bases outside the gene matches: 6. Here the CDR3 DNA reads TGTGCCAGCAGCCGGACTAGCGGGGGGGCCAGTTACAATGAGCAGTTCTTC. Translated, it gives CASSRTSGGASYNEQFF.

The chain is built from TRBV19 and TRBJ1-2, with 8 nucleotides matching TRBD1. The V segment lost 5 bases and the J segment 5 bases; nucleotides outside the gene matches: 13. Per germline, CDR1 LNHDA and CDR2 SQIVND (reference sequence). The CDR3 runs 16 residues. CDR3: CASSARTGHELYGYTF. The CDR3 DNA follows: TGTGCCAGTAGTGCCCGGACAGGGCATGAACTATATGGCTACACCTTC.

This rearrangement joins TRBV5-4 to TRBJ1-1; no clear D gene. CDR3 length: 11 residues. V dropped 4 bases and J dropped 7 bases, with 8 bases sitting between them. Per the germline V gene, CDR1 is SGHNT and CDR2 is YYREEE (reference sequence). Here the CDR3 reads CASSLEDEAFF. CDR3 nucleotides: TGTGCCAGCAGCCTGGAAGATGAAGCTTTCTTT.

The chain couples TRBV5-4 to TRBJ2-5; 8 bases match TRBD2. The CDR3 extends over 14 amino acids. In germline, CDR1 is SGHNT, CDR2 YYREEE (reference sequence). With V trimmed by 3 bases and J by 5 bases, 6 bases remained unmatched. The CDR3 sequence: CASSSGGAGETQYF. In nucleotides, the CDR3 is TGTGCCAGCAGCTCCGGGGGGGCAGGGGAGACCCAGTACTTC.

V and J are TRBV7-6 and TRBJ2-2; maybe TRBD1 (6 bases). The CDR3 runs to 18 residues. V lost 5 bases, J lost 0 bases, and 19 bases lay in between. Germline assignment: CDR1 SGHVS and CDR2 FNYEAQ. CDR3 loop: CASSPRDGQRANTGELFF. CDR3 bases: TGTGCCAGCAGCCCACGCGATGGACAGAGAGCGAACACCGGGGAGCTGTTTTTT.

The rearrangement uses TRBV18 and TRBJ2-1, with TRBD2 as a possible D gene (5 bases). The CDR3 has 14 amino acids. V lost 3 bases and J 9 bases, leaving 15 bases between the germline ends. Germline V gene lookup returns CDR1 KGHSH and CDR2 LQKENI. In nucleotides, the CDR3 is TGTGCCAGCTCACCCAAAACTAGTCTCCCTGAGCAGTTCTTC. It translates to CASSPKTSLPEQFF.

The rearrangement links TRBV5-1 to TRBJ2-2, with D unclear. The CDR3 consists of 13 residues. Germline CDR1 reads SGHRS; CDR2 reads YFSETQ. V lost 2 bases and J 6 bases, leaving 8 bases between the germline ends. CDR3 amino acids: CASSFPGSGELFF. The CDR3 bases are TGCGCCAGCAGCTTTCCCGGGTCCGGGGAGCTGTTTTTT.

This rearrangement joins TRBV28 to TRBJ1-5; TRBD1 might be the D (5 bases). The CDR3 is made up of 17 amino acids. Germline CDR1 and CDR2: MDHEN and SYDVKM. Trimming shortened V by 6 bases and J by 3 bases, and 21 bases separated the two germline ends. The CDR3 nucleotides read TGTGCCAGCAGCTTACTTGGGGACGGCCCCTTCAATCAGCCCCAGCATTTT. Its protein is CASSLLGDGPFNQPQHF.